What follows are 26 T cell receptor beta chains derived from one specimen sequenced in a study of blood T cell repertoires in COVID-19. Clones were sequenced by immunoSEQ multiplex PCR, and TCRdb holds only the in-frame ones, with some missing. The sample consists of fewer than 500,000 clones, more than 80% of them appearing once. Sequenced material: peripheral blood. The receptors were sampled from a woman in her twenties or thirties with active or convalescent COVID-19.

The rearrangement links TRBV6-2 or TRBV6-3 to TRBJ2-3; 8 bases fit TRBD2. The CDR3 contains 17 residues. CDR1 is MNHEY and CDR2 is SVGEGT in the germline V gene. V lost 2 bases and J lost 0; bases outside the gene matches: 7. The CDR3 spells CASSYAPAGESTDTQYF. The CDR3, as DNA: TGTGCCAGCAGTTACGCTCCAGCGGGAGAGAGCACAGATACGCAGTATTTT.

This chain connects TRBV4-1 to TRBJ2-7; 14 nucleotides line up with TRBD2. The trim removed 0 bases at V and 2 bases at J, leaving 9 bases unmatched. Germline CDR1 reads MGHRA; CDR2 reads YSYEKL. The CDR3 loop spans 19 amino acids. CDR3 sequence (DNA): TGCGCCAGCAGCCAAGAAGGGGGCAGACTAGCGGGAGGGGCCTACGAGCAGTACTTC. Translated, it gives CASSQEGGRLAGGAYEQYF.

There are a few counts of this clone. The chain joins TRBV27 to TRBJ1-1, with D possibly being TRBD1 (6 bases). The CDR3 totals 13 residues. V lost 3 bases, J lost 3 bases, and 8 bases lay in between. CDR1 is MNHEY, CDR2 SMNVEV, per germline (reference sequence). This chain's CDR3 is CASSFKGDTEAFF. The CDR3 DNA reads as TGTGCCAGCAGTTTCAAGGGGGACACTGAAGCTTTCTTT.

This clone has just a few counts. The chain joins TRBV6-2 or TRBV6-3 to TRBJ2-7, with 8 bases lining up with TRBD2. The CDR3 consists of 17 residues. With V trimmed by 2 bases and J by 3 bases, 12 bases remained unmatched. Germline assignment: CDR1 MNHEY and CDR2 SVGEGT. The CDR3 here is CASSYQTSARGGYEQYF. CDR3 DNA sequence: TGTGCCAGCAGTTACCAGACTAGCGCCAGAGGGGGCTACGAGCAGTACTTC.

The chain links TRBV4-1 to TRBJ2-2, with D unclear. This CDR3 is 14 amino acids long. V was shortened by 2 bases and J by 1 base, with 5 bases between the two germline ends. Per the germline V gene, CDR1 is MGHRA and CDR2 is YSYEKL. CDR3 sequence reads: CASSQNRNTGELFF. In nucleotides, the CDR3 is TGCGCCAGCAGCCAAAACAGGAACACCGGGGAGCTGTTTTTT.

J is TRBJ2-1 and V is TRBV10-2; 12 nucleotides agree with TRBD2. CDR3 length: 19 amino acids. Trimming removed 0 bases from V and 6 bases from J; junction bases left unmatched: 12. Germline CDR1 reads WSHSY; CDR2 reads SAAADI. The CDR3 sequence: CASSESTSGSDSWGNEQFF. CDR3 DNA: TGCGCCAGCAGTGAGTCGACTAGCGGGAGTGATTCCTGGGGCAATGAGCAGTTCTTC.

The V call is TRBV5-1, the J call TRBJ1-4, with TRBD1 matching 11 bases. V was pared by 4 bases and J by 7 bases, with 9 bases of the junction left unmatched. The germline V gene has CDR1 SGHRS and CDR2 YFSETQ. CDR3 size: 16 residues. The CDR3 reads CASSPQGQGGGEKLFF. CDR3 in DNA: TGCGCCAGCAGCCCCCAGGGACAGGGGGGCGGTGAAAAACTGTTTTTT.

CDR3 nucleotides: TGCAGCGTGCTTAGGGGAAACAATGAGCAGTTCTTC. Protein: CSVLRGNNEQFF. The gene calls are TRBV29-1 and TRBJ2-1; tentative D call: TRBD1 (5 bases). V was clipped by 6 bases and J by 5 bases, with 11 bases between them. The CDR3 covers 12 residues. Germline V gene data show CDR1 as SQVTM and CDR2 as ANQGSEA.

The rearrangement links TRBV11-2 to TRBJ2-1; 8 nucleotides align to TRBD1. V lost 0 bases to trimming and J lost 10 bases; unmatched junction nucleotides: 8. CDR1 is SGHAT, CDR2 FQNNGV, per germline. This CDR3 has 15 amino acids. DNA of the CDR3: TGTGCCAGCAGCTTAGATCTTTACAGGGGGAGAGAGCAGTTCTTC. Encoded protein: CASSLDLYRGREQFF.

The chain recombines TRBV7-9 with TRBJ2-2, with D maybe TRBD1 (5 bases). There are 14 residues in the CDR3. Looked up from germline, CDR1 is SEHNR and CDR2 is FQNEAQ (reference sequence). Trimming took 1 base from V and 4 from J, leaving 7 bases between them. In DNA, the CDR3 is TGTGCCAGCAGCTTAGATAGGGGCACCGGGGAGCTGTTTTTT. This gives the protein CASSLDRGTGELFF.

The gene calls are TRBV27 and TRBJ1-2; 10 bases map to TRBD1. Losses at the gene ends were 4 bases for V and 3 bases for J; bases not matched to a gene: 5. CDR3 size: 15 residues. The germline V gene encodes CDR1 MNHEY and CDR2 SMNVEV (reference sequence). The CDR3 DNA sequence: TGTGCCAGCAGTTCCCTGGACAGGGGGTACTATGGCTACACCTTC. The encoded protein is CASSSLDRGYYGYTF.

V is TRBV19 and J is TRBJ1-2, with a possible D match to TRBD1 (5 bases). Germline CDR1 reads LNHDA; CDR2 reads SQIVND (reference sequence). V was cut by 11 bases and J by 0 bases, with 13 bases left in between. The CDR3 is made up of 13 amino acids. The CDR3 region has the DNA TGTGCCGCAAGACAGACGGCTAACTATGGCTACACCTTC. It encodes CAARQTANYGYTF. The full variable domain, completed using reference TRBV19 and TRBJ1-2, is DGGITQSPKYLFRKEGQNVTLSCEQNLNHDAMYWYRQDPGQGLRLIYYSQIVNDFQKGDIAEGYSVSREKKESFPLTVTSAQKNPTAFYLCAARQTANYGYTFGSGTRLTVV.

The V and J genes are TRBV4-1 and TRBJ1-2; D is unclear. V was trimmed by 0 bases and J by 4 bases, leaving 12 bases between them. The length of the CDR3 is 15 residues. Germline lookup yields CDR1 MGHRA and CDR2 YSYEKL. CDR3 sequence reads: CASSQDHGGIYGYTF. The CDR3 region has the DNA TGCGCCAGCAGCCAAGATCATGGCGGGATCTATGGCTACACCTTC.

The chain uses TRBV3-1 (or the pseudogene TRBV3-2) and TRBJ2-2; D remains ambiguous. The CDR3 sequence is 11 residues long. Germline V gene lookup returns CDR1 LGHDT and CDR2 YNNKEL (reference sequence). Trimming cost V 4 bases and J 7 bases, with 4 bases left between them. The CDR3 region is CASSLLGELFF. The CDR3 bases are TGTGCCAGCAGCCTACTCGGGGAGCTGTTTTTT.

CDR3 protein: CSVRPGGGVDEQYF. The CDR3 bases are TGCAGCGTCCGCCCCGGGGGGGGTGTCGACGAGCAGTACTTC. The chain joins TRBV29-1 to TRBJ2-7; 8 nucleotides align to TRBD2. V shed 6 bases and J 5 bases; nucleotides not matched to a gene: 12. The CDR3 has 14 residues. Germline assignment: CDR1 SQVTM and CDR2 ANQGSEA.

This clone was seen just once. J is TRBJ1-2 and V is TRBV9, with D possibly TRBD1 on 5 matching bases. Trimming removed 4 bases from V and 4 bases from J, with 32 bases in between. CDR1 is SGDLS and CDR2 is YYNGEE in the germline V gene. CDR3 length: 20 residues. CDR3 sequence reads: CASSSRSGGVRRNEGYGYTF. The CDR3 region has the DNA TGTGCCAGCAGCTCCCGTTCTGGAGGGGTCAGGCGTAACGAGGGCTATGGCTACACCTTC.

This clone is a singleton in its sample. The chain recombines TRBV6-1 with TRBJ2-7; tentatively, D is TRBD2 (7 bases). The CDR3 loop spans 14 amino acids. Germline CDR1 and CDR2: MNHNS and SASEGT. The V end was cut by 2 bases, the J end by 3 bases, with 11 bases between. The CDR3 loop reads CASSESGGGYEQYF. The CDR3, as DNA: TGTGCCAGCAGTGAATCGGGGGGCGGCTACGAGCAGTACTTC.

In its sample, this clone was seen once. This chain connects TRBV27 to TRBJ2-1; 7 bases align to TRBD1. This CDR3 is 17 amino acids long. The germline CDR1 and CDR2 sequences are MNHEY and SMNVEV (reference sequence). Trimming at V came to 2 bases and at J to 3 bases, leaving 10 bases not matched to a gene. CDR3 amino acids: CASSLLRQGPFYNEQFF. In DNA form, the CDR3 reads TGTGCCAGCAGTTTACTCCGACAGGGCCCTTTCTACAATGAGCAGTTCTTC.

In the case of this clone: This sample also contains other DNA sequences that code for the same CDR3. The chain combines TRBV18 with TRBJ1-5; TRBD1 might be the D (6 bases). This CDR3 region has 13 residues. The V gene's germline CDR1 is KGHSH and CDR2 LQKENI. V lost 2 bases, J lost 6 bases, and 8 bases lay in between. In DNA, the CDR3 is TGTGCCAGCTCACCAGGGGGCAGTCAGCCCCAGCATTTT. Protein: CASSPGGSQPQHF.

V and J are TRBV21-1 and TRBJ2-5; the D call in the table, TRBD1, was not verified against the DNA. TRBV21-1 is a listed pseudogene. The length of the CDR3 is 16 residues. The CDR3, as DNA: TGTGCCAGCAGCCCAGACCCCGGACAGGAGTGCGAGACCCAGTACTTC. Translation gives CASSPDPGQECETQYF.

The V call is TRBV29-1, the J call TRBJ2-6; unclear D gene. Germline CDR1 SQVTM, CDR2 ANQGSEA. The CDR3 length is 17 residues. Trimming left V 0 bases short and J 0 bases short, with 12 bases between. The CDR3: CSVEDLAGYSGANVLTF. The CDR3 DNA follows: TGCAGCGTTGAAGATCTGGCAGGTTACTCTGGGGCCAACGTCCTGACTTTC.

This clone was seen a single time. The chain carries TRBV3-1 (or the pseudogene TRBV3-2) and TRBJ2-1; D is perhaps TRBD2 (6 bases). This CDR3 has 15 amino acids. Deletions cut 4 bases from V and 3 bases from J, with 13 bases between. CDR1 is LGHDT and CDR2 is YNNKEL in the germline V gene (reference sequence). Written as DNA, the CDR3 is TGTGCCAGCAGCCCCCTTAGCGGATACTACAATGAGCAGTTCTTC. Translated, it gives CASSPLSGYYNEQFF.

The chain recombines TRBV7-9 with TRBJ2-7; 10 bases match TRBD1. Germline CDR1 is SEHNR and CDR2 is FQNEAQ (reference sequence). CDR3 length: 15 amino acids. V was clipped by 4 bases and J by 4 bases; unmatched bases: 7. CDR3 sequence (DNA): TGTGCCAGCAGCTCTAGACCGGGACAGGGGTACGAGCAGTACTTC. Its protein is CASSSRPGQGYEQYF.

This chain connects TRBV4-1 to TRBJ1-1; 8 nucleotides match TRBD1. The junction had 3 bases not matched to a gene; V was cut back by 8 bases and J by 4 bases. The CDR3 totals 12 residues. Germline CDR1 and CDR2: MGHRA and YSYEKL. The DNA for the CDR3 is TGCGCCAGCCCAGGGGGCTGCACTGAAGCTTTCTTT. Its translation: CASPGGCTEAFF.

This rearrangement joins TRBV5-4 to TRBJ2-2; 9 bases are shared with TRBD1. J lost 3 bases, V lost 4 bases, and 4 bases had no gene match. The CDR3 is 15 residues long. Germline CDR1 reads SGHNT; CDR2 reads YYREEE (reference sequence). The CDR3 loop is CASSETGGDTGELFF. DNA of the CDR3: TGTGCCAGCAGCGAGACAGGGGGGGACACCGGGGAGCTGTTTTTT. The whole variable domain, filled in from reference TRBV5-4 and TRBJ2-2, reads ETGVTQSPTHLIKTRGQQVTLRCSSQSGHNTVSWYQQALGQGPQFIFQYYREEENGRGNFPPRFSGLQFPNYSSELNVNALELDDSALYLCASSETGGDTGELFFGEGSRLTVL.

The V and J genes are TRBV2 and TRBJ2-1; D might be TRBD2 (5 bases). Germline V gene lookup returns CDR1 SNHLY and CDR2 FYNNEI. The CDR3 covers 15 residues. V was cut by 7 bases and J by 6 bases, with 19 bases left in between. CDR3 sequence: CASTRLTFSGNEQFF. CDR3 DNA: TGTGCCAGCACTAGACTAACATTTTCGGGCAATGAGCAGTTCTTC.